These 11 T cell receptor beta chains were all obtained from the same sample, sequenced in a study of cytomegalovirus exposure and HLA in healthy donors. The PCR had 60 Vbeta and 13 Jbeta primers. Assay: immunoSEQ multiplex PCR; the TCRdb copy retains only in-frame clones and omits some. The table records nearly 110,000 clones, just over 70% of them present only once. The sample comprised PBMCs. The source is a boy between 10 and 17 years old in good health and CMV-seronegative.

CDR3 nucleotide sequence: TGTGCCAGCAGATCTTCTCAGGGTAATGAGCAGTTCTTC. Encoded protein: CASRSSQGNEQFF. The chain carries TRBV25-1 and TRBJ2-1, with a tentative D call TRBD1 (5 bases). The CDR3 runs to 13 residues. Trimming removed 6 bases from V and 7 bases from J, with 13 bases in between. From germline, CDR1 is MGHDK and CDR2 SYGVNS.

The chain is built from TRBV5-6 and TRBJ1-4, with D possibly TRBD1 on 6 matching bases. CDR3 length: 16 residues. The germline V and J ends were trimmed by 2 bases and 0 bases, with 11 bases remaining between them. Germline-derived CDR1 and CDR2 are SGHDT and YYEEEE. The DNA of the CDR3 is TGTGCCAGCAGCTTCCGACAGGCAGCAACTAATGAAAAACTGTTTTTT. Translating it yields CASSFRQAATNEKLFF.

This chain uses TRBV7-3 with TRBJ2-1; D is perhaps TRBD1 (6 bases). Germline lookup yields CDR1 SGHTA and CDR2 FQGTGA. The V end lost 1 base, the J end lost 7 bases, and 14 bases lay between the germline ends. The CDR3 is made up of 15 amino acids. The CDR3, as DNA: TGTGCCAGCAGCTTAATTCGGCAGGGGAAGAATGAGCAGTTCTTC. This translates into CASSLIRQGKNEQFF.

This chain uses TRBV28 with TRBJ1-3, with D unresolved. V shed 2 bases and J shed 0 bases, with 14 bases lying between them. Germline lookup yields CDR1 MDHEN and CDR2 SYDVKM. The CDR3 runs 17 residues. CDR3 DNA sequence: TGTGCCAGCAGTTTAGGGCAGCCAGGCATCTCTGGAAACACCATATATTTT. Protein product: CASSLGQPGISGNTIYF.

The chain is built from TRBV5-4 and TRBJ2-7; D unresolved. Deletions cut 4 bases from V and 3 bases from J, with 11 bases between. Germline V gene data show CDR1 as SGHNT and CDR2 as YYREEE (reference sequence). This CDR3 comprises 13 residues. The CDR3 loop reads CASSVLPNYEQYF. CDR3 nucleotides: TGTGCCAGCAGCGTACTACCAAACTACGAGCAGTACTTC.

V usage is TRBV10-2 and J usage is TRBJ1-1; TRBD1 is a possible D gene (6 bases). Germline assignment: CDR1 WSHSY and CDR2 SAAADI. V was cut by 8 bases and J by 5 bases, with 15 bases left in between. This CDR3 has 13 residues. The CDR3 coding sequence is TGCGCCAGCGCCGAGGGGGTAGGAACTGAAGCTTTCTTT. Amino acids: CASAEGVGTEAFF.

V and J are TRBV19 and TRBJ1-5; D possibly corresponds to TRBD1 (5 bases). V was trimmed by 8 bases and J by 3 bases, leaving 11 bases between them. Per germline, CDR1 LNHDA and CDR2 SQIVND (reference sequence). This CDR3 comprises 13 residues. The CDR3 sequence is CASPGFNNQPQHF. The CDR3 DNA reads as TGTGCCAGTCCAGGGTTTAACAATCAGCCCCAGCATTTT.

This clone was seen only once. The V call is TRBV7-2, the J call TRBJ2-1, with D perhaps TRBD2 (5 bases). Germline V CDR1 and CDR2: SGHTA, FQGNSA. The V and J ends lost 4 bases and 9 bases respectively, with 10 bases between them. This CDR3 comprises 12 residues. The CDR3 loop reads CASSSTRGEQFF. The CDR3 DNA reads as TGTGCCAGCAGCTCGACCCGGGGTGAGCAGTTCTTC.

This rearrangement joins TRBV7-2 to TRBJ2-7; 7 bases align to TRBD2. The junction had 5 bases not matched to a gene; V was cut back by 1 base and J by 5 bases. There are 14 residues in the CDR3. Germline V gives CDR1 SGHTA, CDR2 FQGNSA. The CDR3 region has the DNA TGTGCCAGCAGCTTAGGGGGGGGAAGTGACGAGCAGTACTTC. Translated: CASSLGGGSDEQYF.

The rearrangement uses TRBV18 and TRBJ2-3; D gene uncertain. CDR1 is KGHSH, CDR2 LQKENI, per germline. Trimming cost V 3 bases and J 6 bases, with 13 bases left between them. This CDR3 is 14 amino acids long. This CDR3 is CASSPSGPFDTQYF. CDR3 sequence (DNA): TGTGCCAGCTCACCGAGTGGGCCCTTTGATACGCAGTATTTT.

CDR3 sequence: CASSPDRGRRQETQYF. The CDR3 DNA is TGCGCCAGCAGCCCGGACAGGGGGCGAAGGCAAGAGACCCAGTACTTC. The chain has TRBV5-1 and TRBJ2-5; TRBD1 matches 11 bases. The CDR3 sequence is 16 residues long. Per the germline V gene, CDR1 is SGHRS and CDR2 is YFSETQ. V lost 4 bases, J lost 2 bases, and 7 bases stayed unmatched.